Following are 29 T cell receptor beta chains from one sample sequenced in a study of T cell responses to AZD1222 COVID-19 vaccine. This table comes from immunoSEQ multiplex PCR, and its TCRdb copy is limited to in-frame clones, with some not included. Among roughly 100,000 clones listed, roughly 88% were seen once. Source: peripheral blood, taken on day 0 of AZD1222 vaccination. The receptors here all came from an adult in good health.

V usage is TRBV7-2 and J usage is TRBJ1-2; TRBD1 matches at 12 bases. The CDR3 consists of 15 residues. The V segment lost 5 bases and the J segment 12 bases; nucleotides outside the gene matches: 13. Germline assignment: CDR1 SGHTA and CDR2 FQGNSA. CDR3 coding DNA: TGTGCCAGCAGCCCTAGAAGGGGGACAGGGGGCGACGACACCTTC. This encodes CASSPRRGTGGDDTF.

The chain employs TRBV18 and TRBJ2-7, with D possibly matching TRBD1 (6 bases). The V end lost 6 bases, the J end lost 3 bases, and 12 bases lay between the germline ends. This CDR3 contains 13 residues. The V gene's germline CDR1 is KGHSH and CDR2 LQKENI. The CDR3 protein is CASSQGQSYEQYF. The CDR3 DNA is TGTGCCAGCTCTCAAGGACAGAGCTACGAGCAGTACTTC.

The V gene is TRBV4-3, the J gene TRBJ1-2, with D possibly TRBD1 on 5 matching bases. The CDR3 is made up of 12 amino acids. Trimming pared 4 bases from V and 8 bases from J, leaving 11 bases between. Looked up from germline, CDR1 is LGHNA and CDR2 is YSLEER. Written as DNA, the CDR3 is TGCGCCAGCAGCCTGGGGCCGGGAGGCTACACCTTC. Protein sequence: CASSLGPGGYTF.

The chain joins TRBV6-5 to TRBJ1-2, with no clear D. Germline CDR1 and CDR2: MNHEY and SVGAGI. Trimming cost V 6 bases and J 6 bases, with 17 bases left between them. This CDR3 has 14 amino acids. CDR3: CASSSTGVANGYTF. CDR3 bases: TGTGCCAGCAGCTCGACCGGCGTTGCGAATGGCTACACCTTC.

As regards this clone: Within the sample, other DNA sequences also encode this same CDR3. The chain employs TRBV28 and TRBJ1-2; D is undetermined. The CDR3 is made up of 12 amino acids. Trimming removed 3 bases at V and 5 bases at J, with 7 bases between. Per the germline V gene, CDR1 is MDHEN and CDR2 is SYDVKM. The CDR3 sequence: CASSLGGYGYTF. CDR3 in DNA: TGTGCCAGCAGTTTGGGAGGGTATGGCTACACCTTC.

The V call is TRBV12-3 or TRBV12-4, the J call TRBJ2-7; D uncertain. The CDR3 contains 13 residues. Trimming left V 6 bases short and J 2 bases short, with 11 bases between. DNA for the CDR3: TGTGCCAGCAGCCCCGGACGGGCCTACGAGCAGTACTTC. Its translation is CASSPGRAYEQYF.

The chain joins TRBV30 to TRBJ1-2; the match to TRBD1 covers 8 bases. The CDR3 is 14 amino acids. The V and J ends lost 0 bases and 4 bases, in that order; junction bases with no gene match: 4. CDR1 GTSNPN and CDR2 SVGIG come from the germline V gene (reference sequence). The CDR3 protein is CAWSVQTGAYGYTF. The DNA of the CDR3 is TGTGCCTGGAGTGTACAGACAGGGGCCTATGGCTACACCTTC.

The chain is built from TRBV28 and TRBJ1-5; weak D call: TRBD1 (6 bases). The germline V gene has CDR1 MDHEN and CDR2 SYDVKM. The CDR3 runs to 14 residues. V was cut by 6 bases and J by 12 bases, with 21 bases left in between. This chain's CDR3 is CASRPGQLGTRQHF. The CDR3 nucleotides are TGTGCCAGCAGGCCCGGACAGCTTGGAACGCGCCAGCATTTT.

V usage is TRBV7-3 and J usage is TRBJ2-5; no clear D gene. The CDR3 is 15 residues long. Trimming removed 1 base from V and 3 bases from J, with 12 bases in between. CDR1 SGHTA and CDR2 FQGTGA come from the germline V gene. CDR3 nucleotides: TGTGCCAGCAGCTTAAGAGGTACGGGCAAAGAGACCCAGTACTTC. This gives the protein CASSLRGTGKETQYF. Full variable domain (outside the CDR3, taken from reference TRBV7-3 and TRBJ2-5): GAGVSQTPSNKVTEKGKYVELRCDPISGHTALYWYRQSLGQGPEFLIYFQGTGAADDSGLPNDRFFAVRPEGSVSTLKIQRTERGDSAVYLCASSLRGTGKETQYFGPGTRLLVL.

The chain carries TRBV3-1 (or the pseudogene TRBV3-2) and TRBJ1-3; D gene unclear. Germline CDR1 is LGHDT and CDR2 is YNNKEL (reference sequence). V lost 3 bases and J 0 bases, leaving 3 bases between the germline ends. The CDR3 runs 13 residues. The DNA of the CDR3 is TGTGCCAGCAGCCATGACTCTGGAAACACCATATATTTT. This sequence encodes CASSHDSGNTIYF.

The CDR3 is CASSDYGGNYGYTF. The CDR3 region has the DNA TGTGCCAGCAGTGATTACGGAGGGAACTATGGCTACACCTTC. V usage is TRBV6-1 and J usage is TRBJ1-2; D unresolved. The CDR3 sequence is 14 residues long. Germline values: CDR1 MNHNS, CDR2 SASEGT. Trimming shortened V by 3 bases and J by 2 bases, and 10 bases separated the two germline ends.

This chain uses TRBV9 with TRBJ2-7; D is uncertain. V lost 4 bases and J lost 4, with 12 bases in between. The CDR3 has 13 amino acids. Germline lookup yields CDR1 SGDLS and CDR2 YYNGEE. The CDR3 loop reads CASSLPPGYEQYF. CDR3 coding DNA: TGTGCCAGCAGCCTCCCCCCAGGTTACGAGCAGTACTTC. The entire variable domain, with the rest obtained from reference TRBV9 and TRBJ2-7, is as follows: DSGVTQTPKHLITATGQRVTLRCSPRSGDLSVYWYQQSLDQGLQFLIQYYNGEERAKGNILERFSAQQFPDLHSELNLSSLELGDSALYFCASSLPPGYEQYFGPGTRLTVT.

The V gene is TRBV28, the J gene TRBJ1-2; D may be TRBD1 (5 bases). From germline, CDR1 is MDHEN and CDR2 SYDVKM. The CDR3 has 18 amino acids. Trimming pared 1 base from V and 3 bases from J, leaving 21 bases between. The CDR3 sequence: CASSLYQGLTSADYGYTF. The CDR3 DNA reads TGTGCCAGCAGTTTATACCAGGGCTTGACATCGGCGGACTATGGCTACACCTTC.

The rearrangement links TRBV18 to TRBJ2-7, with 7 positions matching TRBD2. The V segment lost 2 bases and the J segment 3 bases; nucleotides outside the gene matches: 7. The CDR3 has 15 amino acids. Germline loops: CDR1 KGHSH, CDR2 LQKENI. In nucleotides, the CDR3 is TGTGCCAGCTCACCAAGATCAGGGAGGGGCTACGAGCAGTACTTC. This sequence encodes CASSPRSGRGYEQYF.

Here the CDR3 reads CASSQDLRQGLKQTQYF. CDR3 coding DNA: TGTGCCAGCAGCCAAGATTTAAGACAGGGGCTAAAGCAGACCCAGTACTTC. V is TRBV14 and J is TRBJ2-5; 8 bases agree with TRBD1. V dropped 0 bases and J dropped 6; count of bases not matched to a gene: 12. Germline values: CDR1 SGHDN, CDR2 FVKESK. There are 17 residues in the CDR3. Full variable domain (missing parts from reference TRBV14 and TRBJ2-5): EAGVTQFPSHSVIEKGQTVTLRCDPISGHDNLYWYRRVMGKEIKFLLHFVKESKQDESGMPNNRFLAERTGGTYSTLKVQPAELEDSGVYFCASSQDLRQGLKQTQYFGPGTRLLVL.

This clone was seen a few times. CDR3 sequence reads: CASSMVGGPNQPQHF. The CDR3 DNA sequence: TGTGCCAGTAGTATGGTTGGTGGGCCCAATCAGCCCCAGCATTTT. The chain combines TRBV19 with TRBJ1-5; D unclear. The germline V gene has CDR1 LNHDA and CDR2 SQIVND (reference sequence). This CDR3 is built from 15 residues. V was pared by 3 bases and J by 3 bases, with 12 bases between.

The V call is TRBV7-6, the J call TRBJ1-5, with TRBD1 matching over 9 bases. Trimming cost V 4 bases and J 0 bases; bases outside gene matches: 13. The CDR3 is 19 amino acids. CDR1 SGHVS and CDR2 FNYEAQ come from the germline V gene. The CDR3 region has the DNA TGTGCCAGCAGCTCCGGGACAGGGATGAATGCATATAGCAATCAGCCCCAGCATTTT. This translates into CASSSGTGMNAYSNQPQHF.

This sequence joins TRBV11-2 and TRBJ2-3; 10 bases are a match to TRBD1. V lost 6 bases to trimming and J lost 6 bases; unmatched junction nucleotides: 12. Looked up from germline, CDR1 is SGHAT and CDR2 is FQNNGV. This CDR3 comprises 16 residues. The CDR3 region is CASRRPGTGEKDTQYF. In DNA, the CDR3 is TGTGCCAGCAGGCGTCCCGGGACAGGGGAAAAGGATACGCAGTATTTT. Looking up the rest from reference TRBV11-2 and TRBJ2-3 gives the full variable domain: EAGVAQSPRYKIIEKRQSVAFWCNPISGHATLYWYQQILGQGPKLLIQFQNNGVVDDSQLPKDRFSAERLKGVDSTLKIQPAKLEDSAVYLCASRRPGTGEKDTQYFGPGTRLTVL.

The chain links TRBV11-3 to TRBJ2-7; TRBD1 aligns across 7 bases. J lost 7 bases, V lost 0 bases, and 3 bases had no gene match. CDR3 size: 13 residues. The V gene's germline CDR1 is SGHNT and CDR2 YENEEA. Here the CDR3 reads CASSLDQGDEQYF. In DNA, the CDR3 is TGTGCCAGCAGCTTAGATCAGGGGGATGAGCAGTACTTC.

This clone was seen a single time. The rearrangement uses TRBV4-1 and TRBJ2-3; 9 bases line up with TRBD2. CDR1 and CDR2 from the germline V gene are MGHRA and YSYEKL. V trimming: 4 bases; J trimming: 5 bases; junction bases outside the gene matches: 7. This CDR3 region has 15 residues. CDR3 sequence (DNA): TGCGCCAGCAGCCCAGTGCGGGAGGGGGGAGATACGCAGTATTTT. Translation gives CASSPVREGGDTQYF.

This chain joins TRBV10-3 and TRBJ1-1; TRBD1 matches at 10 bases. Trimming took 6 bases from V and 0 from J; bases not matched to a gene: 13. CDR1 and CDR2 from the germline V gene are ENHRY and SYGVKD. This CDR3 comprises 18 residues. The DNA of the CDR3 is TGTGCCATCAGCAGTTTGACAGGGGGCAGAGGGATGAACACTGAAGCTTTCTTT. It encodes CAISSLTGGRGMNTEAFF.

The chain joins TRBV5-1 to TRBJ1-3, with D unclear. Looked up from germline, CDR1 is SGHRS and CDR2 is YFSETQ. This CDR3 is built from 12 residues. V was pared by 4 bases and J by 3 bases, with 5 bases between. The CDR3 loop reads CASSQDGNTIYF. CDR3 coding DNA: TGCGCCAGCAGCCAGGATGGAAACACCATATATTTT.

The chain combines TRBV10-2 with TRBJ1-6; maybe TRBD1 (5 bases). Trimming removed 6 bases at V and 7 bases at J, with 16 bases between. Germline V lookup: CDR1 WSHSY, CDR2 SAAADI. The CDR3 contains 15 residues. CDR3 sequence (DNA): TGCGCCAGCAGATTTCTTGGGCAGGGAAATTCACCCCTCCACTTT. It translates to CASRFLGQGNSPLHF.

V and J are TRBV7-2 and TRBJ2-7; D possibly corresponds to TRBD2 (6 bases). The V end lost 5 bases, the J end lost 6 bases, and 14 bases lay between the germline ends. Germline CDR1 reads SGHTA; CDR2 reads FQGNSA. The CDR3 totals 13 residues. For the CDR3, the DNA is TGTGCCAGCAGCGATGGAGGGCATGGCGAGCAGTACTTC. It specifies CASSDGGHGEQYF. The entire variable domain, with the rest obtained from reference TRBV7-2 and TRBJ2-7, is as follows: GAGVSQSPSNKVTEKGKDVELRCDPISGHTALYWYRQSLGQGLEFLIYFQGNSAPDKSGLPSDRFSAERTGGSVSTLTIQRTQQEDSAVYLCASSDGGHGEQYFGPGTRLTVT.

The chain is built from TRBV28 and TRBJ1-5; D gene ambiguous. Trimming left V 4 bases short and J 4 bases short, with 5 bases between. Germline CDR1 reads MDHEN; CDR2 reads SYDVKM. This CDR3 comprises 12 residues. The CDR3 sequence is CASSSLNQPQHF. DNA for the CDR3: TGTGCCAGCAGTTCCCTGAATCAGCCCCAGCATTTT.

Worth noting for this clone: The sample has other DNA sequences that encode this CDR3 too. The chain has TRBV11-2 and TRBJ1-1; D is ambiguous. In germline, CDR1 is SGHAT, CDR2 FQNNGV. The CDR3 length is 13 residues. V gave up 3 bases and J gave up 1 base, with 6 bases separating them. This chain's CDR3 is CASSLGANTEAFF. DNA for the CDR3: TGTGCCAGCAGCTTGGGAGCGAACACTGAAGCTTTCTTT.

V and J are TRBV18 and TRBJ2-7; a possible D gene is TRBD2 (6 bases). This CDR3 region has 15 residues. Trimming removed 2 bases from V and 3 bases from J, with 14 bases in between. Germline lookup yields CDR1 KGHSH and CDR2 LQKENI. The CDR3 is CASSPAAGPLYEQYF. CDR3 sequence (DNA): TGTGCCAGCTCACCAGCAGCGGGCCCGCTCTACGAGCAGTACTTC.

The chain combines TRBV28 with TRBJ1-2; a weak D match, TRBD1 (5 bases). The V gene's germline CDR1 is MDHEN and CDR2 SYDVKM. Trimming left V 2 bases short and J 4 bases short, with 5 bases between. The CDR3 totals 12 residues. The CDR3 spells CASSLGAYGYTF. CDR3 coding DNA: TGTGCCAGCAGTTTAGGGGCCTATGGCTACACCTTC.

This clone appeared a few times. V gene TRBV5-5 combines with J gene TRBJ1-5; no reliable D call. The CDR3 consists of 15 residues. The V end was cut by 0 bases, the J end by 3 bases, with 10 bases between. Germline assignment: CDR1 SGHKS and CDR2 YYEKEE (reference sequence). The CDR3 spells CASSLGKVNNQPQHF. CDR3 DNA: TGTGCCAGCAGCTTGGGTAAGGTTAACAATCAGCCCCAGCATTTT.